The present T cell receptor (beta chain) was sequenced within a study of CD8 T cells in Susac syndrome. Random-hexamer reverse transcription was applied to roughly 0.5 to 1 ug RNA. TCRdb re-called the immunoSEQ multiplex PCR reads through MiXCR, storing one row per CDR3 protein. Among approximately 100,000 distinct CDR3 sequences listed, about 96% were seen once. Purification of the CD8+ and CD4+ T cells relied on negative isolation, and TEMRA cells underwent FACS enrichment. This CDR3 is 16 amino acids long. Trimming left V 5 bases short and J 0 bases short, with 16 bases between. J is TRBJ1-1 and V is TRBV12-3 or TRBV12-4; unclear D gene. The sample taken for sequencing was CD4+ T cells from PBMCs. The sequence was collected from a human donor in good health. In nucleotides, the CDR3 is TGTGCCAGCAGTCCAAGCGGTGGCAGGCTGAACACTGAAGCTTTCTTT. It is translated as CASSPSGGRLNTEAFF.